Listed below are T cell receptor beta chains from one sample, sequenced in a study of T-cell reconstitution after alpha-beta-depleted transplantation in children. TCRdb fed the PCR reads into MiXCR, producing one record per CDR3 protein. The sample shows around 240,000 distinct CDR3 sequences, approximately 9.8% of them seen only once. The material was PBMCs from the stem cell graft donor, obtained from the stem cell graft. The receptor set was obtained from a human donor who donated a stem cell graft to a child with SCID. The conserved cysteine and the conserved F or W are not part of the CDR3 here.

V	length	J	CDR3
TRBV20-1	10	TRBJ1-1	SAKVGGTEAF
TRBV7-2	13	TRBJ1-3	ASSFTGISGNTIY
TRBV5-1	11	TRBJ2-7	ASSLDGAGEQY
TRBV7-6	14	TRBJ2-1	ASSLRSGGIYNEQF
TRBV29-1	9	TRBJ1-1	SVAAFTEAF
TRBV7-2	13	TRBJ1-3	ASSPGLNSGNTIY
TRBV29-1	10	TRBJ1-2	SVEGRRYGYT
TRBV5-1	12	TRBJ2-7	ASASQGASYEQY
TRBV4-3	12	TRBJ2-1	ASSQERWADEQF
TRBV2	12	TRBJ2-3	ASSAGTSGDTQY
TRBV6-1	14	TRBJ1-1	ASSRGTGYILTEAF